This section outlines one T cell receptor (beta chain) sequence together with its context. Its antigen is undetermined. Germline values: CDR1 LNHDA, CDR2 SQIVND (reference sequence). This CDR3 contains 14 residues. After removal of 6 bases from V and 3 bases from J, the junction contained 4 bases not matched to a gene. This entry belongs to a study of shared clonotypes between healthy human individuals. As for the study in general: Aged 18 to 49, the donors were a couple of women and a few men.

Donors, healthy HIV-negative adults, lacked recent acute infections or vaccinations. All of the donors resided in Nashville, Tennessee, and each was a Caucasian adult. Study-wide points: Inspection by rarefaction showed sorted-subset sequencing to be incomplete despite large depth.

Only in-frame clones appear in the TCRdb table, and some are missing; sequencing was by immunoSEQ multiplex PCR. This table holds approximately 1,500,000 clones, 98% found once. This sequence originates from a man aged 25-45 years in good health. Sequences were obtained from naive CD4+ T cells sorted from blood. The subset here: CD45RA+ positively selected. This chain uses TRBV19 with TRBJ2-2; 7 nucleotides match TRBD1. CDR3 DNA: TGTGCCAGTAGCCGGGACAGCTACACCGGGGAGCTGTTTTTT. Amino acid sequence: CASSRDSYTGELFF.